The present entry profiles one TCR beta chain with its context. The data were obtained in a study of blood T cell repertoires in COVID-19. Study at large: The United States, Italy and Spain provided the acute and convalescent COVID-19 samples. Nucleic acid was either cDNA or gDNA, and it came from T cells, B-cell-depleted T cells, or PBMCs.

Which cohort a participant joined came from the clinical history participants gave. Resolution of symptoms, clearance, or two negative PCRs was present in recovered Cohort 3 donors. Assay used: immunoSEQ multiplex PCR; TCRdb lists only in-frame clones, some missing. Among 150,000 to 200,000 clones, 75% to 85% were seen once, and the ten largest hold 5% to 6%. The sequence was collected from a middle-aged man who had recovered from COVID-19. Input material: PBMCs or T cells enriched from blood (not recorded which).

CDR3 nucleotides: TGTGCCAGCAGCCCGCGCTACCCGCGTACCGGGGAGCTGTTTTTT. Translating gives CASSPRYPRTGELFF. V and J are TRBV11-3 and TRBJ2-2; unclear D gene. Germline V gives CDR1 SGHNT, CDR2 YENEEA. V was pared by 5 bases and J by 5 bases, with 15 bases between. The CDR3 is 15 amino acids.